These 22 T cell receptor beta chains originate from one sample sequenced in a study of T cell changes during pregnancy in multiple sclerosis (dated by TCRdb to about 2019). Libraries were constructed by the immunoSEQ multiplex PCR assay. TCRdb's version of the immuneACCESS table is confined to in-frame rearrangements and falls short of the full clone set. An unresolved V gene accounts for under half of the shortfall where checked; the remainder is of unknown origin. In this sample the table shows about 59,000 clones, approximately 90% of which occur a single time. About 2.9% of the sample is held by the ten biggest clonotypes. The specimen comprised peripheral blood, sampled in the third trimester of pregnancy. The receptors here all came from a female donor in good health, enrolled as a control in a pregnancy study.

As DNA, the CDR3 is TGTGCCAGCAGTTTTCAGCTAAGGGGAGGCTATGGCTACACCTTC. It codes for CASSFQLRGGYGYTF. The chain recombines TRBV28 with TRBJ1-2; D perhaps matches TRBD1 (5 bases). Germline CDR1 and CDR2: MDHEN and SYDVKM. V was trimmed by 3 bases and J by 4 bases, leaving 15 bases between them. The CDR3 spans 15 residues.

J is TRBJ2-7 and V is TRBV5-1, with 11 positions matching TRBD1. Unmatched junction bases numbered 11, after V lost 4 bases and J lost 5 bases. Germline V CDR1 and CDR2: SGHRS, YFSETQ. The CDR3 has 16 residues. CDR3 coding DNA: TGCGCCAGCAGCAAAATCCACCCGGGACAGGGGGACGAGCAGTACTTC. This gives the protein CASSKIHPGQGDEQYF.

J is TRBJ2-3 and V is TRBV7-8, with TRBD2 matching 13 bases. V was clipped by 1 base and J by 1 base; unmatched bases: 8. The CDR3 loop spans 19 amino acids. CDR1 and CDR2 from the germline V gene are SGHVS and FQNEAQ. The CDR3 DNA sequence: TGTGCCAGCAGCTTAGATACTAGCGGGAGGGCCGGGCGCACAGATACGCAGTATTTT. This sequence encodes CASSLDTSGRAGRTDTQYF.

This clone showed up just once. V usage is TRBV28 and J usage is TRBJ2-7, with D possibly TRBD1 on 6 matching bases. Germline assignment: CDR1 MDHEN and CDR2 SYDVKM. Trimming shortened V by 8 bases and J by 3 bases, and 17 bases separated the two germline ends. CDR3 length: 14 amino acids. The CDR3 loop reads CASVGTDRVYEQYF. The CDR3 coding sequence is TGTGCCAGCGTGGGGACGGACAGAGTCTACGAGCAGTACTTC. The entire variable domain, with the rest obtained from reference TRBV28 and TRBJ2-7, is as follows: DVKVTQSSRYLVKRTGEKVFLECVQDMDHENMFWYRQDPGLGLRLIYFSYDVKMKEKGDIPEGYSVSREKKERFSLILESASTNQTSMYLCASVGTDRVYEQYFGPGTRLTVT.

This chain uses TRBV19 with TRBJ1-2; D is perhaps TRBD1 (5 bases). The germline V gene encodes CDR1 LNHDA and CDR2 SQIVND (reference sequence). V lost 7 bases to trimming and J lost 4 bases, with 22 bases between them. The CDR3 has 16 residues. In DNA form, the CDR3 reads TGTGCCAGTACCAAACCTGGGAGAGGGGAGGGCTATGGCTACACCTTC. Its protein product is CASTKPGRGEGYGYTF.

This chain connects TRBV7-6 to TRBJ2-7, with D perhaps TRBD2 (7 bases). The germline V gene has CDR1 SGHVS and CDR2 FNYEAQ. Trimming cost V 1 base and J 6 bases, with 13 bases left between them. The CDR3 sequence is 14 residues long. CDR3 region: CASSLEGGGREQYF. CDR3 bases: TGTGCCAGCAGCTTAGAAGGGGGGGGCCGCGAGCAGTACTTC. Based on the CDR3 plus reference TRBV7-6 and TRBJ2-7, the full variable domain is GAGVSQSPRYKVTKRGQDVALRCDPISGHVSLYWYRQALGQGPEFLTYFNYEAQQDKSGLPNDRFSAERPEGSISTLTIQRTEQRDSAMYRCASSLEGGGREQYFGPGTRLTVT.

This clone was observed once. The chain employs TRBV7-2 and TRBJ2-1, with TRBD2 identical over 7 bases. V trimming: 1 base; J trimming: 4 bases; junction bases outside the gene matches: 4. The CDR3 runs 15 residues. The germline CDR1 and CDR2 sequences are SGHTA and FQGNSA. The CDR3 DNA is TGTGCCAGCAGCTTAGATGGACTAGAGTACAATGAGCAGTTCTTC. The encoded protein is CASSLDGLEYNEQFF.

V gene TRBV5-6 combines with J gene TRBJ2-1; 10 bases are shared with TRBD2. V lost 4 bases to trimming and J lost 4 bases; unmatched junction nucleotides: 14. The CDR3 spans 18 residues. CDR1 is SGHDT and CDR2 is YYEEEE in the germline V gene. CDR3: CASSLGAGGLGGYNEQFF. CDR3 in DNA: TGTGCCAGCAGCCTGGGAGCGGGGGGGCTAGGTGGTTACAATGAGCAGTTCTTC.

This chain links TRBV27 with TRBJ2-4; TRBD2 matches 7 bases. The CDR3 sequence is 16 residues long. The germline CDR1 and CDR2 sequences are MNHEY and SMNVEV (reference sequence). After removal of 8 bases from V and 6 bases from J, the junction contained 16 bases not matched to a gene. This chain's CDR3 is CASAGGGGGHPNIQYF. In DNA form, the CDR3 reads TGTGCCAGCGCCGGGGGAGGCGGGGGTCACCCAAACATTCAGTACTTC.

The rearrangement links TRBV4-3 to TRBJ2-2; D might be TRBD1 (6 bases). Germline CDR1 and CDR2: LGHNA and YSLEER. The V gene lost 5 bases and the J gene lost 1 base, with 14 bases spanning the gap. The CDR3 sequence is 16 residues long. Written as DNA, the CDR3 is TGCGCCAGCAGCTATCACAGGGAATTGAACACCGGGGAGCTGTTTTTT. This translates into CASSYHRELNTGELFF.

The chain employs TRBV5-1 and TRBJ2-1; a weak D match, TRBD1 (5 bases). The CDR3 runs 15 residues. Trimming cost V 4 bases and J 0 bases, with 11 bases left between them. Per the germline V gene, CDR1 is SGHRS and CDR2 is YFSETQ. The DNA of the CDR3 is TGCGCCAGCAGCCAGACAGAAAACTCCTACAATGAGCAGTTCTTC. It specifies CASSQTENSYNEQFF. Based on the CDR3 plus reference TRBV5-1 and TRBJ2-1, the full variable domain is KAGVTQTPRYLIKTRGQQVTLSCSPISGHRSVSWYQQTPGQGLQFLFEYFSETQRNKGNFPGRFSGRQFSNSRSEMNVSTLELGDSALYLCASSQTENSYNEQFFGPGTRLTVL.

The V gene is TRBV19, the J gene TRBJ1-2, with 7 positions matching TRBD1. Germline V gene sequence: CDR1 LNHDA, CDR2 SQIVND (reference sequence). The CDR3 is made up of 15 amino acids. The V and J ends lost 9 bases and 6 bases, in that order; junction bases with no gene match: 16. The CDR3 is CASTKIRQGGDGYTF. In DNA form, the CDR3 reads TGTGCCAGCACCAAAATTCGACAGGGAGGCGATGGCTACACCTTC.

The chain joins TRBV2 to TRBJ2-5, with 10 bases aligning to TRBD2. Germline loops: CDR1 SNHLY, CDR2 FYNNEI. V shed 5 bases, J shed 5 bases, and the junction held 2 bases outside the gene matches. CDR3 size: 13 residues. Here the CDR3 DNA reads TGTGCCAGCAGTAGCGGGAGGGGGGAGACCCAGTACTTC. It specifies CASSSGRGETQYF. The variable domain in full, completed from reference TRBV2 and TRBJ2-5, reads EPEVTQTPSHQVTQMGQEVILRCVPISNHLYFYWYRQILGQKVEFLVSFYNNEISEKSEIFDDQFSVERPDGSNFTLKIRSTKLEDSAMYFCASSSGRGETQYFGPGTRLLVL.

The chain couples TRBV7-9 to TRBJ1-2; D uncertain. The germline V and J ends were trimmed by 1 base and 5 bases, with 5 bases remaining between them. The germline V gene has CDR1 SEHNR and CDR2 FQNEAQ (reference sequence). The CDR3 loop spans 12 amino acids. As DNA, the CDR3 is TGTGCCAGCAGCTTAGAGCCTTATGGCTACACCTTC. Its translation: CASSLEPYGYTF.

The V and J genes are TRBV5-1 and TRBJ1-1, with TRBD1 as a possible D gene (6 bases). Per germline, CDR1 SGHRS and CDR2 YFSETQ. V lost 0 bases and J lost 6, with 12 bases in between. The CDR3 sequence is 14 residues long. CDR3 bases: TGCGCCAGCAGCTTGGCCGCAGGGGCCGCTGAAGCTTTCTTT. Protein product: CASSLAAGAAEAFF.

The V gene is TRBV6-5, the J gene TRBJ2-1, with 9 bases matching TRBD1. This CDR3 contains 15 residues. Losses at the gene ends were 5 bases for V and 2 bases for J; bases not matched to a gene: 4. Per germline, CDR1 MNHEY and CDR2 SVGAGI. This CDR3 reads CASSLRDRAYNEQFF. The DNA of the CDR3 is TGTGCCAGCAGTCTCCGGGACAGGGCCTACAATGAGCAGTTCTTC.

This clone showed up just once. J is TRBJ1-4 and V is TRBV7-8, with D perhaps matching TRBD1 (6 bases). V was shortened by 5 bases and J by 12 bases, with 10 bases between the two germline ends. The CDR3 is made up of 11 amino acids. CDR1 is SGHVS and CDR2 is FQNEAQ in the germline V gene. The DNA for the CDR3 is TGTGCCAGCAGCCCCAGGGGTGAACTGTTTTTT. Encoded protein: CASSPRGELFF.

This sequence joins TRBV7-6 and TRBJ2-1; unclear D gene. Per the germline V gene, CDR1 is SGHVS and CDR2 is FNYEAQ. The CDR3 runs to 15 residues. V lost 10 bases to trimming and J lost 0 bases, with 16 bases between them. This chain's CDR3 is CATERTTSSYNEQFF. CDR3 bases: TGTGCCACCGAGCGAACGACGAGCTCCTACAATGAGCAGTTCTTC. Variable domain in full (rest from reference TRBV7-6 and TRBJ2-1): GAGVSQSPRYKVTKRGQDVALRCDPISGHVSLYWYRQALGQGPEFLTYFNYEAQQDKSGLPNDRFSAERPEGSISTLTIQRTEQRDSAMYRCATERTTSSYNEQFFGPGTRLTVL.

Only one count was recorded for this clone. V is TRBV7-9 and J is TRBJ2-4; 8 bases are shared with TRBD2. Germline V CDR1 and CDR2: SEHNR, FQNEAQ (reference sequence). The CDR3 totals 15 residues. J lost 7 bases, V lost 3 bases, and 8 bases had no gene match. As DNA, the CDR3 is TGTGCCAGCAGCTTTAGCGGGCCGGGGGGGAACATTCAGTACTTC. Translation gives CASSFSGPGGNIQYF.

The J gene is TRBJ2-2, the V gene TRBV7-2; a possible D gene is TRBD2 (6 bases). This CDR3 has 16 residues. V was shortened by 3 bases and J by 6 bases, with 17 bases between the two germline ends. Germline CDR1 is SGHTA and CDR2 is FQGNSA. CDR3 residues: CASSFRGGRIAGELFF. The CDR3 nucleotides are TGTGCCAGCAGCTTCCGGGGAGGACGTATCGCCGGGGAGCTGTTTTTT.

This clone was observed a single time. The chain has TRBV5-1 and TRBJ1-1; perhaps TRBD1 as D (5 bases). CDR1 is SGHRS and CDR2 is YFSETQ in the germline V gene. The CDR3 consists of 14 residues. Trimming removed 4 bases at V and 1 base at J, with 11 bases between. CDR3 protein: CASSVDTQNTEAFF. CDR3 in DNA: TGCGCCAGCAGCGTGGACACCCAGAACACTGAAGCTTTCTTT.

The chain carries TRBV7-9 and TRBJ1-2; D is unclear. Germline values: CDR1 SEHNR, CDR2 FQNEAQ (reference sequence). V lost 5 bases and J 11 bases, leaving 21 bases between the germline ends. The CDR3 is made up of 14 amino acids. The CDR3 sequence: CASSGRKLSLPYTF. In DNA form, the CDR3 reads TGTGCCAGCAGCGGCCGGAAACTAAGCCTTCCATACACCTTC.